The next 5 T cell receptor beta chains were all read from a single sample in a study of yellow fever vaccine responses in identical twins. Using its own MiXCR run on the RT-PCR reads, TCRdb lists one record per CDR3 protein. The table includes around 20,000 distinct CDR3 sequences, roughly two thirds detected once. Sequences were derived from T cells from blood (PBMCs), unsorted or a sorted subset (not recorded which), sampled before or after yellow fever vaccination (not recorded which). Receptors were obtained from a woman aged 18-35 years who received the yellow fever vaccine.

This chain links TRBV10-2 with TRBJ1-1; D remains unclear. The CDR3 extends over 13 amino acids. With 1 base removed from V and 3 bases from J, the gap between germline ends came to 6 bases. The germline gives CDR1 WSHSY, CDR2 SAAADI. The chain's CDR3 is CASSEWGYTEAFF. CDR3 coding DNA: TGCGCCAGCAGTGAGTGGGGATACACTGAAGCTTTCTTT.

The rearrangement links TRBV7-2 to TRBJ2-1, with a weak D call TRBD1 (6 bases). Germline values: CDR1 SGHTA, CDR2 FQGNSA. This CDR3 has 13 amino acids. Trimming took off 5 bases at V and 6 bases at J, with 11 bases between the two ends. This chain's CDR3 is CASSPGHGNEQFF. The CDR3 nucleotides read TGTGCCAGCAGCCCGGGACATGGCAATGAGCAGTTCTTC.

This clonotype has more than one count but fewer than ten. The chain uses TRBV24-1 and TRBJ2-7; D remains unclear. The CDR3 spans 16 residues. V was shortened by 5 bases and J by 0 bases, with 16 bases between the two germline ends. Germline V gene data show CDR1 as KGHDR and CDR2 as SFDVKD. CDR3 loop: CATSAYGLGGSYEQYF. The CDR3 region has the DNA TGTGCCACCAGTGCTTACGGTCTCGGCGGCTCCTACGAGCAGTACTTC.

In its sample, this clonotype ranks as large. CDR3 region: CASRTQQGHVAETQYF. The CDR3, as DNA: TGTGCCAGCAGGACCCAACAGGGGCACGTGGCGGAGACCCAGTACTTC. This sequence joins TRBV28 and TRBJ2-5; 7 nucleotides match TRBD1. V trimming: 6 bases; J trimming: 5 bases; junction bases outside the gene matches: 15. The CDR3 contains 16 residues. Germline V CDR1 and CDR2: MDHEN, SYDVKM.

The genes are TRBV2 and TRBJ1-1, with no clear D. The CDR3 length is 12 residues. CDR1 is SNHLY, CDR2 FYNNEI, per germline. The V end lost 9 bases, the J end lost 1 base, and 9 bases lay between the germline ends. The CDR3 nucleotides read TGTGCCAGAATAACAGAGAACACTGAAGCTTTCTTT. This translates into CARITENTEAFF.